This entry is about one T cell receptor beta chain. Its specificity is not known. Documented treatment: around 19 received Ad26.COV2.S at low or high dose, single or two shots; a few received placebo; per-sample allocation not given. The samples date from day 63 after the first vaccine or placebo injection. Generated by immunoSEQ multiplex PCR, the TCRdb table keeps only in-frame clones and is missing some. The sample holds hundreds of thousands of clones; approximately 90% are singletons and the top ten take 12%. The data belong to a study of Ad26.COV2.S vaccination and SARS-CoV-2 variants. Study-wide points: Breadth of non-spike TCRs did not differ between vaccinees and placebo recipients. The authors reported substantial breadth in spike-specific CD8+ and CD4+ T cell responses after vaccination.

The CDR3 is 14 residues long. Germline CDR1 and CDR2: SGDLS and YYNGEE. V lost 1 base and J lost 6, with 13 bases in between. Sequencing used peripheral blood, obtained in a trial of Ad26.COV2.S vaccine versus placebo. The source is a person between 18 and 59 years old who received the Ad26.COV2.S COVID-19 vaccine or a placebo. The chain combines TRBV9 with TRBJ1-1; weak D call: TRBD1 (5 bases). CDR3 protein: CASSVFAGHSEAFF. DNA of the CDR3: TGTGCCAGCAGCGTATTTGCCGGACACTCTGAAGCTTTCTTT.